Listed here are 19 T cell receptor beta chains from one sample, sequenced in a study of T cell changes during pregnancy in multiple sclerosis. Libraries were prepared by immunoSEQ multiplex PCR; TCRdb keeps only in-frame clonotypes and omits some of them. The table has approximately 90,000 clones, approximately 91% seen once. The sequenced sample was peripheral blood, obtained in the first trimester of pregnancy. The source is a female donor with multiple sclerosis, enrolled in a pregnancy study.

The V call is TRBV7-8, the J call TRBJ2-2, with 9 bases identical to TRBD2. CDR1 is SGHVS and CDR2 is FQNEAQ in the germline V gene. The CDR3 is made up of 15 amino acids. The J segment lost 7 bases and the V segment lost 5 bases, leaving 8 bases of the junction unmatched. DNA of the CDR3: TGTGCCAGCAGCCGTCCCAGCGGGAGGATCGGGGAGCTGTTTTTT. It specifies CASSRPSGRIGELFF.

J is TRBJ1-1 and V is TRBV14, with 9 bases lining up with TRBD1. Germline V gene sequence: CDR1 SGHDN, CDR2 FVKESK. Germline trimming cut 6 bases from V and 3 bases from J; bases unmatched to any gene: 8. The CDR3 runs to 15 residues. The CDR3 is CASSFRTGADTEAFF. In DNA form, the CDR3 reads TGTGCCAGCAGTTTTAGGACAGGGGCCGACACTGAAGCTTTCTTT.

V gene TRBV29-1 combines with J gene TRBJ1-4; a weak D match, TRBD1 (5 bases). Germline-derived CDR1 and CDR2 are SQVTM and ANQGSEA. There are 12 residues in the CDR3. Trimming cost V 4 bases and J 8 bases, with 11 bases left between them. The CDR3 DNA reads as TGCAGCGTTGCCAGGGTTGGAGAAAAACTGTTTTTT. The encoded protein is CSVARVGEKLFF. The whole variable domain, filled in from reference TRBV29-1 and TRBJ1-4, reads SAVISQKPSRDICQRGTSLTIQCQVDSQVTMMFWYRQQPGQSLTLIATANQGSEATYESGFVIDKFPISRPNLTFSTLTVSNMSPEDSSIYLCSVARVGEKLFFGSGTQLSVL.

The J gene is TRBJ2-5, the V gene TRBV5-1, with a tentative D call TRBD1 (5 bases). Trimming removed 4 bases at V and 1 base at J, with 14 bases between. This CDR3 contains 15 residues. Germline CDR1 and CDR2: SGHRS and YFSETQ. CDR3 residues: CASSAHQGVQETQYF. CDR3 DNA: TGCGCCAGCAGCGCACACCAAGGGGTCCAAGAGACCCAGTACTTC.

The chain couples TRBV21-1 to TRBJ1-1; the tabulated D call, TRBD1, remains unverified against the DNA. TRBV21-1 is a pseudogene segment. This CDR3 is 17 amino acids long. The CDR3 loop is CASRTGQINPQNTEAFF. CDR3 nucleotides: TGTGCCAGCCGCACGGGACAGATCAATCCACAGAACACTGAAGCTTTCTTT.

The chain employs TRBV10-3 and TRBJ2-5; 7 bases agree with TRBD2. Germline V gene data show CDR1 as ENHRY and CDR2 as SYGVKD. The CDR3 has 15 amino acids. Germline trimming cut 3 bases from V and 1 base from J; bases unmatched to any gene: 5. CDR3 residues: CAISDPSGIQETQYF. Here the CDR3 DNA reads TGTGCCATCAGTGATCCTAGCGGCATCCAAGAGACCCAGTACTTC.

The V gene is TRBV7-4, the J gene TRBJ2-3, with 7 nucleotides matching TRBD2. CDR1 and CDR2 (germline): SGHVT, SQSDAQ. The trim removed 4 bases at V and 4 bases at J, leaving 8 bases unmatched. CDR3 length: 15 amino acids. The CDR3 reads CASSSLWEGADTQYF. The CDR3 DNA sequence: TGTGCCAGCAGCTCCCTTTGGGAGGGCGCAGATACGCAGTATTTT.

The V and J genes are TRBV30 and TRBJ2-7, with D unclear. The CDR3 totals 12 residues. With 3 bases removed from V and 2 bases from J, the gap between germline ends came to 8 bases. Germline values: CDR1 GTSNPN, CDR2 SVGIG (reference sequence). The CDR3 coding sequence is TGTGCCTGGAGCCCCCGCGCCTACGAGCAGTACTTC. Translation gives CAWSPRAYEQYF.

In this sample, this clone turned up a few times. The chain uses TRBV7-9 and TRBJ2-1, with TRBD2 as a possible D gene (6 bases). Trimming took off 5 bases at V and 5 bases at J, with 16 bases between the two ends. Germline V lookup: CDR1 SEHNR, CDR2 FQNEAQ (reference sequence). The CDR3 consists of 15 residues. The CDR3 here is CASSITAPGDNEQFF. CDR3 sequence (DNA): TGTGCCAGCAGCATAACAGCTCCGGGGGACAATGAGCAGTTCTTC.

The V gene is TRBV7-2, the J gene TRBJ2-3, with 7 bases matching TRBD2. In germline, CDR1 is SGHTA, CDR2 FQGNSA. The CDR3 has 15 residues. V shed 5 bases and J 1 base; nucleotides not matched to a gene: 6. In DNA, the CDR3 is TGTGCCAGCAGCGTGGCGCTAGCGGGCACAGATACGCAGTATTTT. Amino acid sequence: CASSVALAGTDTQYF.

The V call is TRBV5-4, the J call TRBJ2-7, with 7 bases aligning to TRBD1. The CDR3 contains 12 residues. The V segment lost 4 bases and the J segment 6 bases; nucleotides outside the gene matches: 4. In germline, CDR1 is SGHNT, CDR2 YYREEE (reference sequence). In DNA, the CDR3 is TGTGCCAGCAGCGGGACAGATTTCGAGCAGTACTTC. Encoded protein: CASSGTDFEQYF.

V gene TRBV6-5 combines with J gene TRBJ2-7; TRBD2 matches at 7 bases. This CDR3 region has 14 residues. Per germline, CDR1 MNHEY and CDR2 SVGAGI. V trimming: 5 bases; J trimming: 3 bases; junction bases outside the gene matches: 7. Here the CDR3 DNA reads TGTGCCAGCAGTCCTTCGCGGGGGTTCTACGAGCAGTACTTC. It translates to CASSPSRGFYEQYF.

CDR3 in DNA: TGTGCCAGCAGTCCTACTCCGGGACAGGGATTCCCCTACGAGCAGTACTTC. Amino acids: CASSPTPGQGFPYEQYF. This rearrangement joins TRBV7-2 to TRBJ2-7, with TRBD1 matching 9 bases. V shed 6 bases, J shed 2 bases, and the junction held 14 bases outside the gene matches. CDR1 is SGHTA and CDR2 is FQGNSA in the germline V gene. The CDR3 is 17 amino acids.

The rearrangement joins TRBV28 to TRBJ2-1, with 9 bases fitting TRBD2. The CDR3 loop spans 16 amino acids. Trimming cost V 4 bases and J 3 bases; bases outside gene matches: 7. Germline V lookup: CDR1 MDHEN, CDR2 SYDVKM. In DNA, the CDR3 is TGTGCCAGCAGTTCTAGCGGGAAAGGGTACTACAATGAGCAGTTCTTC. This gives the protein CASSSSGKGYYNEQFF.

The V and J genes are TRBV10-3 and TRBJ1-1; D might be TRBD1 (5 bases). The CDR3 sequence is 13 residues long. V lost 0 bases and J lost 6, with 8 bases in between. Germline CDR1 and CDR2: ENHRY and SYGVKD. The DNA for the CDR3 is TGTGCCATCAGTGAGTCTAGGGGCTCTGAAGCTTTCTTT. It translates to CAISESRGSEAFF.

This clone came up once. The rearrangement links TRBV7-2 to TRBJ2-7; D might be TRBD2 (6 bases). Per the germline V gene, CDR1 is SGHTA and CDR2 is FQGNSA. The CDR3 covers 14 residues. The germline V and J ends were trimmed by 1 base and 2 bases, with 9 bases remaining between them. CDR3 in amino acids: CASSLEEGAYEQYF. In nucleotides, the CDR3 is TGTGCCAGCAGCTTAGAGGAGGGAGCCTACGAGCAGTACTTC.

This sequence joins TRBV7-9 and TRBJ1-2; perhaps TRBD1 as D (5 bases). The CDR3 is made up of 15 amino acids. Trimming shortened V by 2 bases and J by 3 bases, and 13 bases separated the two germline ends. Germline assignment: CDR1 SEHNR and CDR2 FQNEAQ (reference sequence). CDR3 sequence: CASSLNSGGYYGYTF. The CDR3 nucleotides are TGTGCCAGCAGCTTAAACTCCGGGGGATACTATGGCTACACCTTC.

The CDR3 nucleotides are TGTGCCAGCAGTTACTCCGGGGGAGCCTACAATGAGCAGTTCTTC. Translation: CASSYSGGAYNEQFF. J is TRBJ2-1 and V is TRBV6-5; a possible D gene is TRBD2 (6 bases). The CDR3 contains 15 residues. V lost 0 bases, J lost 2 bases, and 8 bases lay in between. CDR1 and CDR2 (germline): MNHEY, SVGAGI.

The chain links TRBV29-1 to TRBJ1-1; possible D gene TRBD1, 5 bases. V lost 8 bases, J lost 1 base, and 11 bases lay in between. The germline gives CDR1 SQVTM, CDR2 ANQGSEA. The CDR3 runs to 12 residues. The CDR3 reads CSSKGWNTEAFF. Written as DNA, the CDR3 is TGCAGCTCCAAGGGGTGGAACACTGAAGCTTTCTTT. Based on the CDR3 plus reference TRBV29-1 and TRBJ1-1, the full variable domain is SAVISQKPSRDICQRGTSLTIQCQVDSQVTMMFWYRQQPGQSLTLIATANQGSEATYESGFVIDKFPISRPNLTFSTLTVSNMSPEDSSIYLCSSKGWNTEAFFGQGTRLTVV.